This TCR beta chain was documented in a study of shared T cell receptors in the human thymus. Clones were sequenced by immunoSEQ multiplex PCR, and TCRdb holds only the in-frame ones, with some missing. Seen here are about 380,000 clones, 95% observed once, and the top ten hold roughly 0.02%. CDR1 SGHNT and CDR2 YYREEE come from the germline V gene (reference sequence). Deletions cut 0 bases from V and 0 bases from J, with 9 bases between. This CDR3 is 15 amino acids long. The TCR was taken from a human donor. Sequencing was done on a sample of thymocytes. The chain combines TRBV5-4 with TRBJ1-1, with D tentatively TRBD1 (6 bases). The CDR3 is CASSLVQGVNTEAFF. CDR3 coding DNA: TGTGCCAGCAGCTTGGTACAGGGAGTGAACACTGAAGCTTTCTTT.